This T cell receptor (beta chain) came from a study of metastatic and nonmetastatic thyroid tumors. Across the whole study: Across peripheral blood and tumor or nodule tissue samples taken from malignant and benign thyroid patients, the repertoires were compared with one another.

Looked up from germline, CDR1 is GTSNPN and CDR2 is SVGIG (reference sequence). V was pared by 2 bases and J by 0 bases, with 8 bases between. The CDR3 is made up of 13 amino acids. By its share, this clone is medium-sized. The antigen remains undetermined. Findings and limits, study-wide: Reported TCR beta diversity, measured in blood and tumor, was significantly higher for malignant thyroid tumors than for benign nodules.

Patients were all untreated before their thyroid surgery. TCRdb re-analyzed the PCR reads using MiXCR. The sample lists roughly 46,000 clones; about 25% were seen once. The source material was blood. The chain has TRBV30 and TRBJ2-7; unclear D gene. The sequence was collected from a male donor with papillary thyroid cancer or a benign thyroid nodule (not recorded which). Some clones in this sample may be carry-over from other donors' samples. The CDR3 spells CAWSKTGSYEQYF. CDR3 nucleotides: TGTGCCTGGAGTAAGACCGGCTCCTACGAGCAGTACTTC.